This TCR beta chain was observed in a study of blood T cell repertoires in COVID-19. Study-level information: Acute and convalescent COVID-19 samples came from the United States, Italy and Spain. T cells, B-cell-depleted T cells, or PBMCs provided the cDNA or gDNA that served as material.

Trimming at V came to 8 bases and at J to 3 bases, leaving 7 bases not matched to a gene. CDR1 and CDR2 from the germline V gene are SQVTM and ANQGSEA. This CDR3 region has 13 residues. Methods used by the authors: For nucleated cells, counts were estimated from reference gene primer amplification. TCRdb's table, derived via immunoSEQ multiplex PCR, lists solely in-frame clones and lacks some. From that table come the V and J calls and clone size; the DNA was used to work out D and trimming. The table lists 470,000 or so clones, around 89% of them singletons, with 4% to 5.5% in the top ten. V usage is TRBV29-1 and J usage is TRBJ2-1, with 7 bases matching TRBD2. The sample consisted of peripheral blood. The source of this sequence is a woman between 25 and 40 years old with acute or convalescent COVID-19. CDR3 amino acids: CSFRGDFYNEQFF. Here the CDR3 DNA reads TGCAGCTTTCGGGGGGATTTCTACAATGAGCAGTTCTTC.